This entry describes one T cell receptor beta chain. Antigen unknown. This specimen comes from a study of CD8 T cells in ankylosing spondylitis. Quantitative 5'-RACE with molecular barcodes was used to make the TCR beta libraries. TCRdb re-called the 5' RACE reads through MiXCR, storing one row per CDR3 protein. The table includes a few hundred thousand distinct CDR3 sequences, 15% to 20% detected once. Study results and caveats: Some of the motif variants had earlier been found in reactive arthritis patients' fluid and blood. Disease-linked clones were reportedly significantly enriched in matched ankylosing spondylitis synovial fluid.

Germline lookup yields CDR1 SGHVS and CDR2 FQNEAQ. The V end lost 2 bases, the J end lost 6 bases, and 10 bases lay between the germline ends. This CDR3 is 14 amino acids long. The V call is TRBV7-8, the J call TRBJ2-2; D call uncertain. The clonotype comes from a male donor with ankylosing spondylitis or in good health (not recorded which). The sample consisted of blood, either unsorted or a sorted T cell fraction (not recorded which). The CDR3 here is CASSLIGLPGELFF. As DNA, the CDR3 is TGTGCCAGCAGCTTAATTGGCCTCCCCGGGGAGCTGTTTTTT.